The T cell receptor beta chain under discussion was sequenced for a study of blood T cell repertoires in COVID-19. About the research overall: COVID-19 samples from acute and convalescent phases originated in the United States, Italy and Spain. Sources were T cells, B-cell-depleted T cells, or PBMCs; the material itself was cDNA or gDNA.

Trimming shortened V by 1 base and J by 0 bases, and 7 bases separated the two germline ends. Germline-derived CDR1 and CDR2 are SGHDT and YYEEEE. The CDR3 runs to 14 residues. Study processing details: Amplifying reference gene primers gave estimates of nucleated cell counts. Profiling relied on immunoSEQ multiplex PCR, and the TCRdb table lists in-frame clones only, not all of them. V and J calls and clone size are given by that table; D and trimming were obtained from the DNA. The top ten hold under 2% of the sample, which has roughly 120,000 clones, approximately 81% seen once. The sequence was obtained from a man aged 45-65 years with acute or convalescent COVID-19. V and J are TRBV5-6 and TRBJ1-2; D ambiguous. The sample was peripheral blood. For the CDR3, the DNA is TGTGCCAGCAGCTTGCCGGTATCTAACTATGGCTACACCTTC. This gives the protein CASSLPVSNYGYTF.